Below are 9 T cell receptor beta chains sequenced from a single sample in a study of T cells in placental villitis. Whole-study results and caveats: Compared with controls at around 0.0056, villitis of unknown etiology placentae showed median clonality around 0.055.

This was the immunoSEQ v4 assay. Method: immunoSEQ multiplex PCR; TCRdb's copy keeps in-frame clones and lacks some. This table has approximately 1,500 clones, 76% appearing once. These receptors have no identified antigens. Sequencing was done on a sample of placental tissue containing maternal and fetal cells. The source of these receptors is a human patient with villitis of unknown etiology; the placental T cells may come from both mother and fetus.

DNA of the CDR3: TGCGCCAGCAGCCAGGAGGGGTGGGGAGATACGCAGTATTTT. Its protein is CASSQEGWGDTQYF. The chain employs TRBV4-1 and TRBJ2-3, with D tentatively TRBD2 (6 bases). Germline values: CDR1 MGHRA, CDR2 YSYEKL. The V and J ends lost 3 bases and 5 bases respectively, with 12 bases between them. There are 14 residues in the CDR3.

This CDR3 is CASSRGQRNQPQHF. CDR3 DNA: TGTGCCAGCAGCAGGGGACAGCGGAATCAGCCCCAGCATTTT. This chain uses TRBV6-6 with TRBJ1-5; 7 bases map to TRBD1. Germline V gene lookup returns CDR1 MNHNY and CDR2 SVGAGI (reference sequence). V lost 6 bases and J lost 4; bases outside the gene matches: 6. This CDR3 has 14 residues.

The V call is TRBV6-5, the J call TRBJ1-6, with 7 nucleotides matching TRBD1. Germline V gene lookup returns CDR1 MNHEY and CDR2 SVGAGI. The ends lost 8 bases at V and 3 bases at J; junction bases unmatched: 4. The CDR3 contains 14 residues. CDR3 nucleotides: TGTGCCAGCGGATACAGGGGCTATAATTCACCCCTCCACTTT. The encoded protein is CASGYRGYNSPLHF.

This chain uses TRBV6-5 with TRBJ2-7; D not resolved. This CDR3 has 13 amino acids. V lost 2 bases to trimming and J lost 0 bases, with 5 bases between them. The germline V gene encodes CDR1 MNHEY and CDR2 SVGAGI. The chain's CDR3 is CASSYTASYEQYF. The CDR3 DNA is TGTGCCAGCAGTTACACAGCCTCCTACGAGCAGTACTTC.

V is TRBV6-4 and J is TRBJ1-5; TRBD1 agrees at 8 bases. The CDR3 contains 16 residues. CDR1 and CDR2 (germline): MRHNA, SNTAGT. Germline trimming cut 3 bases from V and 5 bases from J; bases unmatched to any gene: 9. CDR3 in DNA: TGTGCCAGCAGTGAGGGCAGGGGGCCTTCCCATCAGCCCCAGCATTTT. Translated, it gives CASSEGRGPSHQPQHF.

V and J are TRBV11-2 and TRBJ1-3, with a possible D match to TRBD1 (6 bases). V lost 3 bases to trimming and J lost 0 bases, with 9 bases between them. The CDR3 sequence is 15 residues long. Germline assignment: CDR1 SGHAT and CDR2 FQNNGV. The CDR3 loop is CASSLGGRSGNTIYF. CDR3 DNA: TGTGCCAGCAGCTTGGGGGGCCGCTCTGGAAACACCATATATTTT.

On this clone: The same CDR3 is also encoded by other DNA sequences in this sample. V and J are TRBV24-1 and TRBJ2-3, with 7 positions matching TRBD1. The CDR3 totals 16 residues. The J segment lost 1 base and the V segment lost 4 bases, leaving 7 bases of the junction unmatched. CDR1 is KGHDR and CDR2 is SFDVKD in the germline V gene. In DNA, the CDR3 is TGTGCCACCAGTGACCGAGGACAGGAAGGCACAGATACGCAGTATTTT. This gives the protein CATSDRGQEGTDTQYF.

The chain combines TRBV7-8 with TRBJ2-5; 16 bases align to TRBD2. Germline assignment: CDR1 SGHVS and CDR2 FQNEAQ. There are 17 residues in the CDR3. V was pared by 6 bases and J by 1 base, with 5 bases of the junction left unmatched. In DNA form, the CDR3 reads TGTGCCAGCAGGTCCGGGACTAGCGGGAGGGTCCAAGAGACCCAGTACTTC. It specifies CASRSGTSGRVQETQYF.

On this clone: The sample holds other DNA sequences that translate to the same CDR3. V gene TRBV13 combines with J gene TRBJ2-5, with D possibly matching TRBD1 (5 bases). Trimming pared 2 bases from V and 2 bases from J, leaving 9 bases between. Per the germline V gene, CDR1 is PRHDT and CDR2 is FYEKMQ (reference sequence). CDR3 length: 14 residues. In DNA form, the CDR3 reads TGTGCCAGCAGCTTACGACAGCTACAAGAGACCCAGTACTTC. Its translation: CASSLRQLQETQYF.